Shown below are 24 T cell receptor beta chains from a single sample sequenced in a study of Ad26.COV2.S vaccination and SARS-CoV-2 variants. Treatment of the sample: roughly 18 received Ad26.COV2.S at low or high dose, single or two shots; several received placebo; per-sample allocation not given. Samples analyzed were those drawn on day 63 after the first vaccine or placebo injection. Clones were sequenced by immunoSEQ multiplex PCR, and TCRdb holds only the in-frame ones, with some missing. The sample lists fewer than 500,000 clones, around 90% occurring once. The sample was peripheral blood, taken in a trial of Ad26.COV2.S vaccine versus placebo. Every receptor here comes from a person between 18 and 65 years old who received the Ad26.COV2.S COVID-19 vaccine or a placebo.

The chain uses TRBV6-6 and TRBJ2-1; 9 bases are a match to TRBD2. In germline, CDR1 is MNHNY, CDR2 SVGAGI (reference sequence). The V and J ends lost 5 bases and 0 bases, in that order; junction bases with no gene match: 8. The CDR3 sequence is 17 residues long. The CDR3 DNA follows: TGTGCCAGCAGTCCTAGTAGCGGGAGCGGCTCCTACAATGAGCAGTTCTTC. Translated: CASSPSSGSGSYNEQFF.

The CDR3: CASSTGLAREANEQFF. The CDR3 bases are TGTGCCAGCAGCACGGGACTAGCGAGAGAAGCGAATGAGCAGTTCTTC. The V gene is TRBV9, the J gene TRBJ2-1, with TRBD2 identical over 10 bases. Trimming took 4 bases from V and 7 from J; bases not matched to a gene: 11. CDR1 SGDLS and CDR2 YYNGEE come from the germline V gene. The CDR3 is 16 amino acids. Full variable domain (missing parts from reference TRBV9 and TRBJ2-1): DSGVTQTPKHLITATGQRVTLRCSPRSGDLSVYWYQQSLDQGLQFLIQYYNGEERAKGNILERFSAQQFPDLHSELNLSSLELGDSALYFCASSTGLAREANEQFFGPGTRLTVL.

This rearrangement joins TRBV7-2 to TRBJ1-5; 7 bases line up with TRBD1. Losses at the gene ends were 6 bases for V and 4 bases for J; bases not matched to a gene: 9. CDR1 SGHTA and CDR2 FQGNSA come from the germline V gene. The CDR3 is 15 amino acids. The CDR3 coding sequence is TGTGCCAGCAGTGTGACAGGGACGGTAAATCAGCCCCAGCATTTT. Its protein is CASSVTGTVNQPQHF.

V gene TRBV7-9 combines with J gene TRBJ2-3, with D perhaps matching TRBD1 or TRBD2 (5 bases each). The ends were cut back, 1 base at V and 2 bases at J, with 13 bases in the middle. Germline-derived CDR1 and CDR2 are SEHNR and FQNEAQ (reference sequence). CDR3 length equals 16 residues. DNA for the CDR3: TGTGCCAGCAGCTTAGGGTTTGGGGGAATCACAGATACGCAGTATTTT. This codes for CASSLGFGGITDTQYF.

The V and J genes are TRBV10-3 and TRBJ1-5, with D uncertain. Trimming removed 3 bases at V and 1 base at J, with 4 bases between. The CDR3 covers 13 residues. The germline V gene has CDR1 ENHRY and CDR2 SYGVKD. CDR3 bases: TGTGCCATCAGTGAAGAGAGCAATCAGCCCCAGCATTTT. Its translation: CAISEESNQPQHF.

The V gene is TRBV5-1, the J gene TRBJ2-7; D uncertain. V shed 2 bases and J shed 0 bases, with 9 bases lying between them. CDR3 length: 14 residues. Per germline, CDR1 SGHRS and CDR2 YFSETQ. DNA of the CDR3: TGCGCCAGCAGCTTTGCTCAGAACTCCTACGAGCAGTACTTC. Encoded protein: CASSFAQNSYEQYF.

The sample holds a few counts of this clone. V is TRBV7-9 and J is TRBJ2-2, with a possible D match to TRBD2 (6 bases). Germline loops: CDR1 SEHNR, CDR2 FQNEAQ (reference sequence). V was shortened by 1 base and J by 7 bases, with 19 bases between the two germline ends. CDR3 size: 17 residues. The CDR3 loop reads CASSLEDTSLIGGELFF. CDR3 sequence (DNA): TGTGCCAGCAGCTTAGAAGATACTAGCCTGATAGGCGGGGAGCTGTTTTTT.

This rearrangement joins TRBV5-8 to TRBJ2-6; D ambiguous. The CDR3 sequence is 17 residues long. The ends were cut back, 0 bases at V and 0 bases at J, with 10 bases in the middle. Germline V CDR1 and CDR2: SGHTS, YDEGEE. The CDR3 DNA reads TGTGCCAGCAGCTTGGGGATCGGGCCCTCTGGGGCCAACGTCCTGACTTTC. It yields the protein CASSLGIGPSGANVLTF.

The rearrangement links TRBV10-2 to TRBJ2-1; 9 positions match TRBD2. The V gene's germline CDR1 is WSHSY and CDR2 SAAADI. Unmatched junction bases numbered 6, after V lost 0 bases and J lost 6 bases. The CDR3 sequence is 16 residues long. The CDR3 here is CASSESRAGGPNEQFF. In DNA, the CDR3 is TGCGCCAGCAGTGAGTCGAGAGCGGGAGGCCCCAATGAGCAGTTCTTC.

V and J are TRBV7-2 and TRBJ2-1; 9 nucleotides align to TRBD2. Trimming removed 3 bases from V and 3 bases from J; junction bases left unmatched: 3. This CDR3 has 15 amino acids. From germline, CDR1 is SGHTA and CDR2 FQGNSA. CDR3 region: CASSFGGRVYNEQFF. The DNA of the CDR3 is TGTGCCAGCAGCTTTGGCGGGAGGGTCTACAATGAGCAGTTCTTC.

This rearrangement joins TRBV5-1 to TRBJ2-5; 7 positions match TRBD1. The germline V gene has CDR1 SGHRS and CDR2 YFSETQ. The V gene end was trimmed by 5 bases and the J gene end by 5 bases; junction bases not matched to a gene: 9. The CDR3 totals 14 residues. CDR3 nucleotide sequence: TGCGCCAGCAGAGGACAGGCCTGGGGGGAGACCCAGTACTTC. This sequence encodes CASRGQAWGETQYF.

With respect to this clone: At the DNA level, this CDR3 is encoded by other sequences in the same sample as well. This chain joins TRBV29-1 and TRBJ2-7; D may be TRBD2 (6 bases). Germline values: CDR1 SQVTM, CDR2 ANQGSEA. V was clipped by 2 bases and J by 1 base, with 9 bases between them. The CDR3 is made up of 13 amino acids. CDR3 amino acids: CSVELGGSYEQYF. CDR3 DNA: TGCAGCGTTGAACTTGGAGGGTCCTACGAGCAGTACTTC.

V is TRBV5-1 and J is TRBJ2-1, with TRBD1 matching 10 bases. CDR1 and CDR2 from the germline V gene are SGHRS and YFSETQ. V dropped 3 bases and J dropped 6; count of bases not matched to a gene: 6. The CDR3 loop spans 15 amino acids. This CDR3 is CASSWTGGKINEQFF. The CDR3 DNA is TGCGCCAGCAGCTGGACAGGGGGTAAAATCAATGAGCAGTTCTTC.

The genes are TRBV7-9 and TRBJ1-3, with TRBD1 as a possible D gene (5 bases). This CDR3 spans 14 amino acids. The germline V and J ends were trimmed by 7 bases and 2 bases, with 12 bases remaining between them. CDR1 is SEHNR, CDR2 FQNEAQ, per germline (reference sequence). CDR3 protein: CASNHPTAGNTIYF. CDR3 DNA sequence: TGTGCCAGCAACCACCCGACAGCTGGAAACACCATATATTTT.

This chain joins TRBV29-1 and TRBJ2-7; D unresolved. The CDR3 consists of 11 residues. Germline CDR1 and CDR2: SQVTM and ANQGSEA. V lost 4 bases and J 6 bases, leaving 10 bases between the germline ends. The CDR3 sequence: CSVGIDLEQYF. The CDR3, as DNA: TGCAGCGTTGGTATCGATCTCGAGCAGTACTTC.

This clone has at least ten counts. The chain couples TRBV27 to TRBJ1-5; TRBD1 might be the D (6 bases). CDR3 size: 15 residues. Trimming pared 5 bases from V and 3 bases from J, leaving 14 bases between. CDR1 MNHEY and CDR2 SMNVEV come from the germline V gene (reference sequence). The CDR3 sequence: CASSQHQGPNQPQHF. CDR3 nucleotides: TGTGCCAGCAGTCAACACCAGGGGCCCAATCAGCCCCAGCATTTT.

CDR3 bases: TGTGCCAGCAGCTTAGGCCAGCGGGAGATTCCCGGGGAGCTGTTTTTT. This translates into CASSLGQREIPGELFF. The V gene is TRBV7-9, the J gene TRBJ2-2; 8 nucleotides match TRBD2. J gave up 6 bases and V 1 base, and 7 bases lay outside the gene matches. The germline CDR1 and CDR2 sequences are SEHNR and FQNEAQ (reference sequence). The CDR3 runs 16 residues.

Worth noting for this clone: This sample also contains other DNA sequences that code for the same CDR3. This rearrangement joins TRBV7-9 to TRBJ2-7; D call uncertain. Germline CDR1 reads SEHNR; CDR2 reads FQNEAQ (reference sequence). The CDR3 contains 11 residues. V was pared by 4 bases and J by 4 bases, with 5 bases between. The CDR3 DNA sequence: TGTGCCAGCAGCTATGAGTACGAGCAGTACTTC. It translates to CASSYEYEQYF.

The V and J genes are TRBV7-6 and TRBJ1-3, with a weak D call TRBD1 (6 bases). The CDR3 extends over 13 amino acids. The V gene's germline CDR1 is SGHVS and CDR2 FNYEAQ. Between the trimmed V and J ends, which lost 6 bases and 4 bases, there was a span of 10 bases. This CDR3 reads CASRTGSGNTIYF. The CDR3 region has the DNA TGTGCCAGCAGAACAGGGTCCGGAAACACCATATATTTT.

This chain links TRBV3-1 (or the pseudogene TRBV3-2) with TRBJ2-2; weak D call: TRBD1 (5 bases). CDR3 size: 14 residues. Trimming cost V 0 bases and J 4 bases, with 6 bases left between them. In germline, CDR1 is LGHDT, CDR2 YNNKEL (reference sequence). CDR3 DNA sequence: TGTGCCAGCAGCCAAGAAGGGGCCACCGGGGAGCTGTTTTTT. Translation: CASSQEGATGELFF.

The chain links TRBV6-2 or TRBV6-3 to TRBJ2-3, with 15 bases aligning to TRBD2. This CDR3 comprises 20 residues. V gave up 3 bases and J gave up 2 bases; unmatched junction bases: 12. Germline V gene data show CDR1 as MNHEY and CDR2 as SVGEGT. This CDR3 reads CASSYPLWTSGRANTDTQYF. The DNA for the CDR3 is TGTGCCAGCAGTTATCCCCTCTGGACTAGCGGGAGGGCCAACACAGATACGCAGTATTTT.

This rearrangement joins TRBV25-1 to TRBJ1-1; 11 nucleotides match TRBD1. CDR3 size: 14 residues. In germline, CDR1 is MGHDK, CDR2 SYGVNS. The ends lost 2 bases at V and 10 bases at J; junction bases unmatched: 6. CDR3 region: CASSEVGQGAPAFF. The CDR3 nucleotides are TGTGCCAGCAGTGAAGTAGGACAGGGGGCCCCAGCTTTCTTT.

The CDR3: CASSLQSAQETQYF. The CDR3 DNA reads as TGTGCCAGCAGCTTGCAGTCAGCCCAAGAGACCCAGTACTTC. This chain uses TRBV5-4 with TRBJ2-5, with no clear D. V gave up 1 base and J gave up 1 base, with 8 bases separating them. The CDR3 loop spans 14 amino acids. Per germline, CDR1 SGHNT and CDR2 YYREEE (reference sequence).

This clone has only a few counts. The CDR3 DNA reads as TGTGCCAGCAGCTGGGCGGGGGCTAGTGAGCAGTTCTTC. This sequence encodes CASSWAGASEQFF. V and J are TRBV11-2 and TRBJ2-1, with D perhaps matching TRBD2 (7 bases). CDR3 length: 13 amino acids. Looked up from germline, CDR1 is SGHAT and CDR2 is FQNNGV. Trimming took off 4 bases at V and 9 bases at J, with 13 bases between the two ends.